The next 32 T cell receptor beta chains were all read from a single sample in a study of neoadjuvant nivolumab and ipilimumab in lung cancer. TCRdb's table, derived via immunoSEQ multiplex PCR, lists solely in-frame clones and lacks some. The sample includes tens of thousands of clones, 65% to 85% of them seen just once. The source material was peripheral blood, sampled before neoadjuvant nivolumab, alone or with ipilimumab. The receptors originated from an adult with non-small cell lung cancer.

The chain uses TRBV9 and TRBJ2-7; 7 bases agree with TRBD1. CDR1 is SGDLS, CDR2 YYNGEE, per germline. The CDR3 is made up of 14 amino acids. The J segment lost 7 bases and the V segment lost 1 base, leaving 8 bases of the junction unmatched. CDR3 sequence reads: CASSVRQGSGEQYF. The CDR3 DNA follows: TGTGCCAGCAGCGTAAGACAGGGTTCGGGAGAGCAGTACTTC.

This sequence joins TRBV25-1 and TRBJ1-2; D not resolved. V lost 5 bases and J lost 2, with 12 bases in between. Germline V gene data show CDR1 as MGHDK and CDR2 as SYGVNS. This CDR3 spans 14 amino acids. The CDR3 DNA is TGTGCCAGCAGTTTAGCAACAGTGAACTATGGCTACACCTTC. It translates to CASSLATVNYGYTF.

This rearrangement joins TRBV5-1 to TRBJ2-1; 7 positions match TRBD1. The CDR3 covers 13 residues. Unmatched junction bases numbered 1, after V lost 1 base and J lost 6 bases. Germline CDR1 SGHRS, CDR2 YFSETQ. CDR3: CASSLYRGNEQFF. CDR3 DNA: TGCGCCAGCAGCTTGTACAGGGGCAATGAGCAGTTCTTC.

The chain recombines TRBV29-1 with TRBJ2-5; D might be TRBD1 (6 bases). The germline V gene encodes CDR1 SQVTM and CDR2 ANQGSEA. The CDR3 has 14 residues. Between the trimmed V and J ends, which lost 1 base and 6 bases, there was a span of 15 bases. CDR3 DNA: TGCAGCGTTGAAGGGGGGCCTCAACGGAAGACCCAGTACTTC. Its translation is CSVEGGPQRKTQYF.

This rearrangement joins TRBV7-3 to TRBJ2-7, with TRBD1 identical over 9 bases. The CDR3 is made up of 17 amino acids. Germline trimming cut 0 bases from V and 4 bases from J; bases unmatched to any gene: 10. The germline V gene has CDR1 SGHTA and CDR2 FQGTGA. The CDR3 loop is CASSLTGVSDRGYEQYF. CDR3 in DNA: TGTGCCAGCAGCTTAACGGGGGTTTCGGACAGGGGTTACGAGCAGTACTTC.

The chain links TRBV4-1 to TRBJ1-4, with D maybe TRBD1 (5 bases). Trimming cost V 6 bases and J 4 bases, with 12 bases left between them. This CDR3 spans 14 amino acids. Germline CDR1 is MGHRA and CDR2 is YSYEKL. The CDR3 bases are TGCGCCAGCAGTATTCAGGGTCTTAATGAAAAACTGTTTTTT. Translation gives CASSIQGLNEKLFF.

The CDR3 DNA is TGTGCCAGTAGTGTAAGGGACGGCAGCGGGGAGCTGTTTTTT. Amino acids: CASSVRDGSGELFF. V gene TRBV19 combines with J gene TRBJ2-2; D may be TRBD1 or TRBD2 (5 bases each). With 5 bases removed from V and 7 bases from J, the gap between germline ends came to 14 bases. The CDR3 length is 14 residues. Germline loops: CDR1 LNHDA, CDR2 SQIVND (reference sequence). The variable domain in full, with the rest retrieved from reference TRBV19 and TRBJ2-2, is DGGITQSPKYLFRKEGQNVTLSCEQNLNHDAMYWYRQDPGQGLRLIYYSQIVNDFQKGDIAEGYSVSREKKESFPLTVTSAQKNPTAFYLCASSVRDGSGELFFGEGSRLTVL.

J is TRBJ2-1 and V is TRBV7-9; the D is unclear. Germline V gene lookup returns CDR1 SEHNR and CDR2 FQNEAQ (reference sequence). V lost 4 bases and J lost 5, with 15 bases in between. This CDR3 is 15 amino acids long. The CDR3 protein is CASSYPPGSHNEQFF. CDR3 coding DNA: TGTGCCAGCAGCTATCCGCCTGGGTCCCACAATGAGCAGTTCTTC.

This chain connects TRBV4-2 to TRBJ1-4; 9 nucleotides agree with TRBD1. V was pared by 5 bases and J by 8 bases, with 12 bases of the junction left unmatched. The CDR3 length is 16 residues. Germline-derived CDR1 and CDR2 are LGHNA and YNFKEQ. The DNA for the CDR3 is TGTGCCAGCAGCTCCGGGACAGGGTCTCAAGGGGAAAAACTGTTTTTT. Translated, it gives CASSSGTGSQGEKLFF.

This sequence joins TRBV2 and TRBJ2-7; tentatively, D is TRBD1 or TRBD2 (6 bases each). Germline lookup yields CDR1 SNHLY and CDR2 FYNNEI. Deletions cut 2 bases from V and 0 bases from J, with 11 bases between. The CDR3 runs to 15 residues. The CDR3 protein is CASSEHGGRSYEQYF. CDR3 in DNA: TGTGCCAGCAGTGAACACGGGGGCCGCTCCTACGAGCAGTACTTC.

Points on this clone: Germline is not matched at one junction end, which may reflect a read error. The gene calls are TRBV4-1 and TRBJ1-2, with D perhaps matching TRBD1 (5 bases). Germline V CDR1 and CDR2: MGHRA, YSYEKL. The CDR3 contains 15 residues. The CDR3 DNA reads as TGCGCTAGCAGCCAAAACGTGGGGGGGAACTATGGCTACACCTTC. Its protein is CASSQNVGGNYGYTF.

The chain employs TRBV2 and TRBJ1-5; D might be TRBD1 (5 bases). Trimming stripped 3 bases from V and 0 bases from J, with 18 bases between. The CDR3 is 18 amino acids. CDR1 SNHLY and CDR2 FYNNEI come from the germline V gene. CDR3 DNA sequence: TGTGCCAGCAGTGATGAGACAGTGGCCCTATATAGCAATCAGCCCCAGCATTTT. Protein: CASSDETVALYSNQPQHF.

CDR3: CASSLYPGQTAEAFF. CDR3 nucleotides: TGTGCCAGCAGCTTATATCCCGGACAGACCGCTGAAGCTTTCTTT. The chain couples TRBV7-3 to TRBJ1-1; possible D gene TRBD1, 6 bases. Germline V lookup: CDR1 SGHTA, CDR2 FQGTGA. Trimming pared 2 bases from V and 6 bases from J, leaving 16 bases between. The CDR3 totals 15 residues.

The CDR3 loop reads CASSIGSDTEAFF. The CDR3 coding sequence is TGTGCCAGTAGTATCGGGTCGGACACTGAAGCTTTCTTT. V gene TRBV19 combines with J gene TRBJ1-1; D unresolved. Trimming took 3 bases from V and 3 from J, leaving 8 bases between them. The germline gives CDR1 LNHDA, CDR2 SQIVND (reference sequence). The CDR3 contains 13 residues. Full variable domain (outside the CDR3, taken from reference TRBV19 and TRBJ1-1): DGGITQSPKYLFRKEGQNVTLSCEQNLNHDAMYWYRQDPGQGLRLIYYSQIVNDFQKGDIAEGYSVSREKKESFPLTVTSAQKNPTAFYLCASSIGSDTEAFFGQGTRLTVV.

The V gene is TRBV5-4, the J gene TRBJ2-5, with 12 bases matching TRBD2. Unmatched junction bases numbered 5, after V lost 4 bases and J lost 4 bases. In germline, CDR1 is SGHNT, CDR2 YYREEE (reference sequence). CDR3 length equals 15 residues. The CDR3 is CASSPTSGGRETQYF. DNA for the CDR3: TGTGCCAGCAGCCCCACTAGCGGGGGGCGAGAGACCCAGTACTTC. The whole variable domain, filled in from reference TRBV5-4 and TRBJ2-5, reads ETGVTQSPTHLIKTRGQQVTLRCSSQSGHNTVSWYQQALGQGPQFIFQYYREEENGRGNFPPRFSGLQFPNYSSELNVNALELDDSALYLCASSPTSGGRETQYFGPGTRLLVL.

This chain connects TRBV10-3 to TRBJ2-6; D is unresolved. V dropped 6 bases and J dropped 0 bases, with 3 bases sitting between them. CDR1 and CDR2 from the germline V gene are ENHRY and SYGVKD. The CDR3 is 13 residues long. In DNA, the CDR3 is TGTGCCATCAGGGACTCTGGGGCCAACGTCCTGACTTTC. Its translation is CAIRDSGANVLTF.

V usage is TRBV5-1 and J usage is TRBJ1-4; D not certain. The germline CDR1 and CDR2 sequences are SGHRS and YFSETQ. The ends were cut back, 4 bases at V and 7 bases at J, with 11 bases in the middle. This CDR3 has 13 residues. The chain's CDR3 is CASSPTWGEKLFF. CDR3 nucleotide sequence: TGCGCCAGCAGCCCTACATGGGGTGAAAAACTGTTTTTT.

V is TRBV19 and J is TRBJ1-4; a weak D match, TRBD1 (5 bases). CDR3 length: 14 amino acids. V was cut by 5 bases and J by 9 bases, with 16 bases left in between. Germline CDR1 and CDR2: LNHDA and SQIVND (reference sequence). The chain's CDR3 is CASSEGASGKKLFF. CDR3 bases: TGTGCCAGTAGTGAAGGGGCCTCCGGAAAAAAACTGTTTTTT. The full variable domain, its missing parts supplied by reference TRBV19 and TRBJ1-4, is DGGITQSPKYLFRKEGQNVTLSCEQNLNHDAMYWYRQDPGQGLRLIYYSQIVNDFQKGDIAEGYSVSREKKESFPLTVTSAQKNPTAFYLCASSEGASGKKLFFGSGTQLSVL.

V and J are TRBV5-1 and TRBJ2-3; maybe TRBD2 (6 bases). Germline CDR1 reads SGHRS; CDR2 reads YFSETQ. V dropped 4 bases and J dropped 3 bases, with 15 bases sitting between them. CDR3 length: 15 residues. The CDR3 nucleotides are TGCGCCAGCAGCCAACTAGCTGGGGGTACAGATACGCAGTATTTT. Translated, it gives CASSQLAGGTDTQYF.

V usage is TRBV29-1 and J usage is TRBJ1-1; D gene ambiguous. Germline CDR1 and CDR2: SQVTM and ANQGSEA. Deletions cut 4 bases from V and 4 bases from J, with 13 bases between. The CDR3 runs 13 residues. Written as DNA, the CDR3 is TGCAGCGTTGCAGGAAGCTGGGGCACTGAAGCTTTCTTT. Its protein product is CSVAGSWGTEAFF.

V is TRBV7-2 and J is TRBJ2-5; 11 nucleotides line up with TRBD2. The CDR3 contains 17 residues. The germline V gene encodes CDR1 SGHTA and CDR2 FQGNSA. V dropped 1 base and J dropped 4; count of bases not matched to a gene: 8. CDR3 in DNA: TGTGCCAGCAGCTTAGGAGTAGCGGGGGGGCAGGGAGAGACCCAGTACTTC. Encoded protein: CASSLGVAGGQGETQYF.

The rearrangement links TRBV10-1 to TRBJ2-4; the D is unclear. The CDR3 contains 14 residues. Trimming removed 2 bases at V and 3 bases at J, with 8 bases between. From germline, CDR1 is WNHNN and CDR2 SYGVQD (reference sequence). The CDR3, as DNA: TGCGCCAGCAGTGAGGCGGTCAACAAAAACATTCAGTACTTC. Protein sequence: CASSEAVNKNIQYF.

V usage is TRBV19 and J usage is TRBJ1-1; tentative D call: TRBD1 (6 bases). CDR1 is LNHDA, CDR2 SQIVND, per germline (reference sequence). This CDR3 is 15 amino acids long. Deletions cut 7 bases from V and 5 bases from J, with 20 bases between. The CDR3 bases are TGTGCCAGTAAGGGGGTATCGCAGGGGCGGACTGAAGCTTTCTTT. Translation gives CASKGVSQGRTEAFF.

The rearrangement uses TRBV6-5 and TRBJ1-1; 8 positions match TRBD1. Germline lookup yields CDR1 MNHEY and CDR2 SVGAGI. The CDR3 consists of 14 residues. Germline trimming cut 5 bases from V and 1 base from J; bases unmatched to any gene: 3. DNA of the CDR3: TGTGCCAGCAGTCCTACAGGGGGGAACACTGAAGCTTTCTTT. This translates into CASSPTGGNTEAFF.

The V call is TRBV18, the J call TRBJ1-5, with D unclear. CDR1 KGHSH and CDR2 LQKENI come from the germline V gene. The CDR3 spans 13 residues. The V gene lost 3 bases and the J gene lost 4 bases, with 7 bases spanning the gap. DNA of the CDR3: TGTGCCAGCTCACCGGAACAGAATCAGCCCCAGCATTTT. Translated: CASSPEQNQPQHF.

This clone occurred a few times. The rearrangement uses TRBV9 and TRBJ1-1, with D possibly TRBD1 on 6 matching bases. In germline, CDR1 is SGDLS, CDR2 YYNGEE. V shed 4 bases and J shed 8 bases, with 15 bases lying between them. The CDR3 totals 13 residues. The CDR3 nucleotides are TGTGCCAGCAGCCTAGCGGGGGGCGCGGAAGCTTTCTTT. Translating it yields CASSLAGGAEAFF. The complete variable domain, with remaining parts taken from reference TRBV9 and TRBJ1-1, reads DSGVTQTPKHLITATGQRVTLRCSPRSGDLSVYWYQQSLDQGLQFLIQYYNGEERAKGNILERFSAQQFPDLHSELNLSSLELGDSALYFCASSLAGGAEAFFGQGTRLTVV.

This clone was seen a few times. The J gene is TRBJ1-1, the V gene TRBV5-1; D call uncertain. Trimming took 2 bases from V and 2 from J, leaving 10 bases between them. Germline-derived CDR1 and CDR2 are SGHRS and YFSETQ. This CDR3 has 14 residues. The CDR3 here is CASSLLDGNTEAFF. DNA for the CDR3: TGCGCCAGCAGCTTACTTGATGGCAACACTGAAGCTTTCTTT. Looking up the rest from reference TRBV5-1 and TRBJ1-1 gives the full variable domain: KAGVTQTPRYLIKTRGQQVTLSCSPISGHRSVSWYQQTPGQGLQFLFEYFSETQRNKGNFPGRFSGRQFSNSRSEMNVSTLELGDSALYLCASSLLDGNTEAFFGQGTRLTVV.

This sequence joins TRBV29-1 and TRBJ1-5; TRBD1 matches 9 bases. This CDR3 region has 14 residues. Germline-derived CDR1 and CDR2 are SQVTM and ANQGSEA. V lost 7 bases, J lost 4 bases, and 8 bases stayed unmatched. The CDR3 is CSARDRGTNQPQHF. The CDR3 DNA reads as TGCAGCGCTCGAGACAGGGGGACGAATCAGCCCCAGCATTTT.

This chain connects TRBV4-1 to TRBJ1-1; perhaps TRBD1 as D (6 bases). The V and J ends lost 0 bases and 1 base respectively, with 9 bases between them. Germline V gene lookup returns CDR1 MGHRA and CDR2 YSYEKL. The CDR3 has 15 residues. The CDR3 region has the DNA TGCGCCAGCAGCCAAGATCCGGGACAGAACACTGAAGCTTTCTTT. It yields the protein CASSQDPGQNTEAFF.

CDR3 region: CASSFVGGTDTQYF. CDR3 DNA sequence: TGTGCCAGCAGCTTTGTGGGGGGCACAGATACGCAGTATTTT. The V gene is TRBV7-2, the J gene TRBJ2-3, with D perhaps assigned TRBD1 or TRBD2 (5 bases each). Germline V gene lookup returns CDR1 SGHTA and CDR2 FQGNSA. V lost 3 bases and J 1 base, leaving 8 bases between the germline ends. This CDR3 is built from 14 residues.

The CDR3 coding sequence is TGTGCCAGCCCCAGGAGGAGGGGAAACACTGAAGCTTTCTTT. Translated: CASPRRRGNTEAFF. The rearrangement links TRBV2 to TRBJ1-1, with TRBD1 as a possible D gene (5 bases). This CDR3 has 14 residues. Trimming left V 8 bases short and J 2 bases short, with 15 bases between. The germline gives CDR1 SNHLY, CDR2 FYNNEI.

V and J are TRBV27 and TRBJ2-2; D ambiguous. Trimming removed 5 bases from V and 1 base from J, with 11 bases in between. The CDR3 is made up of 15 amino acids. From germline, CDR1 is MNHEY and CDR2 SMNVEV (reference sequence). CDR3 DNA sequence: TGTGCCAGCAGTACCCCAGTGCAGAACACCGGGGAGCTGTTTTTT. Amino acids: CASSTPVQNTGELFF.